Given below is one T cell receptor (beta chain) in context. As originally analysed: Amplification of reference gene primers was used by the study to estimate nucleated cell counts. Some clones are missing from TCRdb's copy, which holds only in-frame ones; the method was immunoSEQ multiplex PCR. The V and J calls and clone size come from that table; D and trimming were worked out from the DNA. The repertoire holds roughly 300,000 clones, with roughly 93% as singletons. The CDR3 length is 15 residues. CDR1 KGHSH and CDR2 LQKENI come from the germline V gene. Unmatched junction bases numbered 5, after V lost 3 bases and J lost 8 bases. This record belongs to a study of blood T cell repertoires in COVID-19.

The sequence was obtained from a woman between 40 and 55 years old with acute COVID-19. The chain combines TRBV18 with TRBJ1-6; TRBD1 agrees at 9 bases. Sample: PBMCs or T cells enriched from blood (not recorded which). CDR3 region: CASSPRTGAYSPLHF. DNA of the CDR3: TGTGCCAGCTCACCCCGGACAGGGGCGTATTCACCCCTCCACTTT.